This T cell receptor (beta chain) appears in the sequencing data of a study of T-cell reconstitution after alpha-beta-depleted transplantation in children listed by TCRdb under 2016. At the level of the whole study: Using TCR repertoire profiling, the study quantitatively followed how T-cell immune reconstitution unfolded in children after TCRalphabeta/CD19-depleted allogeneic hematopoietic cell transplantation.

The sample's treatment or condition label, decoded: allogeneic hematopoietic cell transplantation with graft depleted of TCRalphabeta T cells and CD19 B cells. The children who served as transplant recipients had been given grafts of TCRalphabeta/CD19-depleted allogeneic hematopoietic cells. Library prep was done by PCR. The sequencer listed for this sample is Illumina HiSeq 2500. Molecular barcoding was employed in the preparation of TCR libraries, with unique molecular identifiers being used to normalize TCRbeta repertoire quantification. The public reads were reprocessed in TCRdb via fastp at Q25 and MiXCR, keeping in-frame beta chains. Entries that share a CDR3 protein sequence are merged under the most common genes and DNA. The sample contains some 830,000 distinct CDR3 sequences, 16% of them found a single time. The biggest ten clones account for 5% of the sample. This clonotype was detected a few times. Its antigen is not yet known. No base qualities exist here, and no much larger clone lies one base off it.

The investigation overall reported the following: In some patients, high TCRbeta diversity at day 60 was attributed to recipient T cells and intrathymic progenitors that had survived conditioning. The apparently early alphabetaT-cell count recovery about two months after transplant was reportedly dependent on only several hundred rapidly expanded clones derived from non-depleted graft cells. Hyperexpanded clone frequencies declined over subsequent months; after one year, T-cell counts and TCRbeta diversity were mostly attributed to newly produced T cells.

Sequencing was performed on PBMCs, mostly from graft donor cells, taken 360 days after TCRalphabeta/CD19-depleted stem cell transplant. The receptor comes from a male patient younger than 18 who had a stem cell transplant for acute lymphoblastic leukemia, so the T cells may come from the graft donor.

The sequence in DNA is TGTGCCAGCAGCTTTTATCGTCGACAGGCAGCTACCTATGGCTACACCTTC. It translates to CASSFYRRQAATYGYTF. The sequence is built from TRBV11-2 and TRBJ1-2, and perhaps TRBD1 as D gene, on 6 matching bases. The CDR3 goes from the cysteine to the phenylalanine over 17 residues. This entry keeps only the CDR3 DNA: 51 bases, framed from base 1. V gives up 3 bases and J gives up 4 bases, and the segment between their germline ends measures 21 bases. The CDR1 and CDR2 encoded by the germline V gene are SGHAT and FQNNGV.